Listed below are T cell receptor beta chains from one sample, sequenced in a study of blood T cells in healthy people across ages. Using its own MiXCR run on the 5' RACE reads, TCRdb lists one record per CDR3 protein. Of some 1,800,000 distinct CDR3 sequences detected, about 39% appear once; the ten largest clones hold 23%. Material for sequencing was blood. The receptors come from a human donor in good health. Each CDR3 is given with its conserved first and last residue. A D gene is named only where the DNA matches it firmly. Expanded clones are given a class, and other clones once, few, many or no size at all.

V gene: TRBV19; CDR3 length: 15; clone size: NA; J gene: TRBJ2-2; D gene: TRBD1; CDR3 protein: CASSIQGANTGELFF; CDR3 DNA: TGTGCCAGTAGTATACAGGGGGCGAACACCGGGGAGCTGTTTTTT
V gene: TRBV7-6; CDR3 length: 12; clone size: few; J gene: TRBJ2-1; D gene: NA; CDR3 protein: CACSLLLNEQFF; CDR3 DNA: TGTGCCTGCAGCTTATTGCTAAATGAGCAGTTCTTC
V gene: TRBV6-5; CDR3 length: 15; clone size: NA; J gene: TRBJ2-2; D gene: TRBD1; CDR3 protein: CASSPGTGRTGELFF; CDR3 DNA: TGTGCCAGCAGCCCTGGGACAGGGCGGACCGGGGAGCTGTTTTTT
V gene: TRBV12-3/TRBV12-4; CDR3 length: 11; clone size: NA; J gene: TRBJ2-1; D gene: TRBD2; CDR3 protein: CASSRDYQQFF; CDR3 DNA: TGTGCCAGCAGCCGGGACTACCAGCAGTTCTTC
V gene: TRBV2; CDR3 length: 14; clone size: few; J gene: TRBJ2-1; D gene: NA; CDR3 protein: CASNADSSYNEQFF; CDR3 DNA: TGTGCCAGCAATGCGGACAGCTCCTACAATGAGCAGTTCTTC
V gene: TRBV20-1; CDR3 length: 12; clone size: NA; J gene: TRBJ2-7; D gene: NA; CDR3 protein: CSAPGPTDEQYF; CDR3 DNA: TGCAGTGCTCCCGGGCCTACCGACGAGCAGTACTTC
V gene: TRBV4-3; CDR3 length: 16; clone size: NA; J gene: TRBJ2-1; D gene: TRBD1; CDR3 protein: CASSQEVTGSYNQQFF; CDR3 DNA: TGCGCCAGCAGCCAAGAGGTGACAGGGAGTTACAATCAGCAGTTCTTC
V gene: TRBV10-3; CDR3 length: 14; clone size: NA; J gene: TRBJ2-1; D gene: NA; CDR3 protein: CAISTREHSDKQFF; CDR3 DNA: TGTGCCATCAGTACCAGGGAACACAGCGATAAGCAGTTCTTC
V gene: TRBV6-6; CDR3 length: 14; clone size: few; J gene: TRBJ2-3; D gene: NA; CDR3 protein: CASSYGESTDTQYF; CDR3 DNA: TGTGCCAGCAGTTACGGCGAGAGCACAGATACGCAGTATTTT
V gene: TRBV20-1; CDR3 length: 11; clone size: NA; J gene: TRBJ1-3; D gene: NA; CDR3 protein: CSASGPNTIYF; CDR3 DNA: TGCAGTGCTAGTGGGCCCAACACCATATATTTT
V gene: TRBV7-8; CDR3 length: 15; clone size: few; J gene: TRBJ2-1; D gene: NA; CDR3 protein: CASSLGAGISTEQFF; CDR3 DNA: TGTGCCAGCAGCTTAGGAGCAGGGATCTCCACCGAGCAGTTCTTC
V gene: TRBV20-1; CDR3 length: 14; clone size: few; J gene: TRBJ2-1; D gene: TRBD2; CDR3 protein: CSAVDGTRCNEQFF; CDR3 DNA: TGCAGTGCTGTAGACGGGACTAGGTGCAATGAGCAGTTCTTC
V gene: TRBV4-1; CDR3 length: 15; clone size: NA; J gene: TRBJ1-5; D gene: NA; CDR3 protein: CASSQVADSNQPQHF; CDR3 DNA: TGCGCCAGCAGCCAAGTTGCGGATAGCAATCAGCCCCAGCATTTT
V gene: TRBV7-8; CDR3 length: 15; clone size: NA; J gene: TRBJ1-2; D gene: NA; CDR3 protein: CASSLEPGSNYGYTF; CDR3 DNA: TGTGCCAGCAGCTTAGAACCCGGGTCTAACTATGGCTACACCTTC
V gene: TRBV27; CDR3 length: 15; clone size: NA; J gene: TRBJ2-2; D gene: TRBD2; CDR3 protein: CASRPGLEVAGELFF; CDR3 DNA: TGTGCCAGCAGGCCCGGACTAGAGGTTGCCGGGGAGCTGTTTTTT